This entry lists 27 T cell receptor beta chains sequenced from one sample in a study of control samples from healthy donors and cancer patients (dated by TCRdb to about 2020). To prepare the library, the immunoSEQ multiplex PCR assay was applied. Drawn from immuneACCESS, this table holds only the in-frame rearrangements with V and J called that TCRdb kept. Clones are partly lost; checked studies trace under half to an unresolved V gene and leave the rest unexplained. The sample records over 100,000 clones, just over 90% of which are singletons. The ten largest account for less than 2.5% of the sample. The sample was blood. The receptors come from a woman younger than 30 in good health.

This rearrangement joins TRBV19 to TRBJ1-1, with D uncertain. Germline V gene data show CDR1 as LNHDA and CDR2 as SQIVND (reference sequence). Deletions cut 2 bases from V and 0 bases from J, with 7 bases between. This CDR3 region has 14 residues. CDR3: CASSIRSMNTEAFF. Here the CDR3 DNA reads TGTGCCAGTAGTATACGCAGTATGAACACTGAAGCTTTCTTT.

This chain joins TRBV7-8 and TRBJ1-1; D gene ambiguous. This CDR3 contains 16 residues. Germline assignment: CDR1 SGHVS and CDR2 FQNEAQ. Trimming took off 1 base at V and 3 bases at J, with 15 bases between the two ends. For the CDR3, the DNA is TGTGCCAGCAGCTTAGATCGGGGTTCATGGCACACTGAAGCTTTCTTT. Its translation is CASSLDRGSWHTEAFF. The full variable domain, rest sourced from reference TRBV7-8 and TRBJ1-1, is GAGVSQSPRYKVAKRGQDVALRCDPISGHVSLFWYQQALGQGPEFLTYFQNEAQLDKSGLPSDRFFAERPEGSVSTLKIQRTQQEDSAVYLCASSLDRGSWHTEAFFGQGTRLTVV.

The rearrangement uses TRBV11-3 and TRBJ2-1, with TRBD2 matching over 8 bases. V gave up 1 base and J gave up 6 bases; unmatched junction bases: 5. Germline V CDR1 and CDR2: SGHNT, YENEEA. The CDR3 runs 15 residues. CDR3 sequence reads: CASSLVSGGGNEQFF. The DNA of the CDR3 is TGTGCCAGCAGCTTAGTTTCGGGAGGGGGCAATGAGCAGTTCTTC.

The chain uses TRBV4-3 and TRBJ1-5; D ambiguous. The V gene lost 0 bases and the J gene lost 4 bases, with 10 bases spanning the gap. CDR1 is LGHNA and CDR2 is YSLEER in the germline V gene. The CDR3 covers 15 residues. The CDR3 DNA sequence: TGCGCCAGCAGCCAAGATGGCAGGCCAAATCAGCCCCAGCATTTT. It is translated as CASSQDGRPNQPQHF.

The rearrangement joins TRBV27 to TRBJ1-2, with 7 bases aligning to TRBD1. J was trimmed by 5 bases and V by 5 bases; bases with no gene match: 11. The germline V gene encodes CDR1 MNHEY and CDR2 SMNVEV (reference sequence). The CDR3 loop spans 15 amino acids. The CDR3 here is CASSPLKQGRYGYTF. In DNA form, the CDR3 reads TGTGCCAGCAGTCCCCTCAAACAGGGGCGGTATGGCTACACCTTC.

V is TRBV7-8 and J is TRBJ1-1, with no clear D. Germline loops: CDR1 SGHVS, CDR2 FQNEAQ. This CDR3 spans 16 amino acids. Deletions cut 6 bases from V and 0 bases from J, with 17 bases between. As DNA, the CDR3 is TGTGCCAGCAGTTTAATGGGAGGCGGGATGAACACTGAAGCTTTCTTT. This codes for CASSLMGGGMNTEAFF.

This sequence joins TRBV5-3 and TRBJ1-1, with no clear D. TRBV5-3 is flagged as an ORF with uncertain function. Trimming stripped 1 base from V and 3 bases from J, with 13 bases between. This CDR3 contains 15 residues. The CDR3 DNA reads as TGTGCCAGAAGCTTGCTAAGGGCAAGATACACTGAAGCTTTCTTT. Protein sequence: CARSLLRARYTEAFF.

V usage is TRBV6-1 and J usage is TRBJ2-1; 11 bases match TRBD2. From germline, CDR1 is MNHNS and CDR2 SASEGT. This CDR3 is built from 16 residues. Unmatched junction bases numbered 0, after V lost 0 bases and J lost 2 bases. The CDR3 DNA reads as TGTGCCAGCAGTGAAGCTAGCGGGGGGGCCTACAATGAGCAGTTCTTC. Amino acid sequence: CASSEASGGAYNEQFF.

The J gene is TRBJ2-3, the V gene TRBV30; D ambiguous. Germline CDR1 GTSNPN, CDR2 SVGIG (reference sequence). CDR3 length equals 11 residues. V was trimmed by 3 bases and J by 7 bases, leaving 8 bases between them. In DNA form, the CDR3 reads TGTGCCTGGAGAGAAGGTAATACGCAGTATTTT. This encodes CAWREGNTQYF.

This chain uses TRBV18 with TRBJ1-2; TRBD1 aligns across 7 bases. The V gene end was trimmed by 2 bases and the J gene end by 2 bases; junction bases not matched to a gene: 2. Germline CDR1 reads KGHSH; CDR2 reads LQKENI. The CDR3 totals 14 residues. The chain's CDR3 is CASSPTGENYGYTF. CDR3 nucleotide sequence: TGTGCCAGCTCACCAACAGGGGAGAACTATGGCTACACCTTC.

The chain carries TRBV5-1 and TRBJ2-4, with 9 bases fitting TRBD1. The V gene end was trimmed by 4 bases and the J gene end by 1 base; junction bases not matched to a gene: 9. CDR1 is SGHRS, CDR2 YFSETQ, per germline. The CDR3 extends over 17 amino acids. DNA for the CDR3: TGCGCCAGCAGCCCGGGACAGGGAAGCCCTGCCAAAAACATTCAGTACTTC. It codes for CASSPGQGSPAKNIQYF. Full variable domain (outside the CDR3, taken from reference TRBV5-1 and TRBJ2-4): KAGVTQTPRYLIKTRGQQVTLSCSPISGHRSVSWYQQTPGQGLQFLFEYFSETQRNKGNFPGRFSGRQFSNSRSEMNVSTLELGDSALYLCASSPGQGSPAKNIQYFGAGTRLSVL.

This chain uses TRBV6-4 with TRBJ2-1, with 8 bases fitting TRBD2. Germline V gene data show CDR1 as MRHNA and CDR2 as SNTAGT. This CDR3 region has 15 residues. Trimming removed 3 bases from V and 5 bases from J; junction bases left unmatched: 6. CDR3 protein: CASSEEAGGHNEQFF. For the CDR3, the DNA is TGTGCCAGCAGTGAGGAGGCGGGAGGCCACAATGAGCAGTTCTTC.

This sequence joins TRBV29-1 and TRBJ2-2; 8 positions agree with TRBD2. The junction had 12 bases not matched to a gene; V was cut back by 5 bases and J by 4 bases. The CDR3 extends over 16 amino acids. CDR1 and CDR2 (germline): SQVTM, ANQGSEA. CDR3 sequence reads: CSVSAPGTSSTGELFF. The CDR3 nucleotides read TGCAGCGTTTCTGCACCCGGGACTAGTTCCACCGGGGAGCTGTTTTTT.

V gene TRBV15 combines with J gene TRBJ2-4, with D tentatively TRBD1 (6 bases). The ends were cut back, 1 base at V and 3 bases at J, with 7 bases in the middle. The CDR3 sequence is 14 residues long. The germline CDR1 and CDR2 sequences are LNHNV and YYDKDF (reference sequence). For the CDR3, the DNA is TGTGCCACCAGCAGAGCGGACAGCAAAAACATTCAGTACTTC. This encodes CATSRADSKNIQYF.

This chain connects TRBV27 to TRBJ2-6, with D uncertain. This CDR3 is 14 amino acids long. V was trimmed by 6 bases and J by 0 bases, leaving 6 bases between them. Germline V gives CDR1 MNHEY, CDR2 SMNVEV (reference sequence). For the CDR3, the DNA is TGTGCCAGCAGATCACTCTCTGGGGCCAACGTCCTGACTTTC. This gives the protein CASRSLSGANVLTF.

The CDR3 region is CASGLIYGYTF. Here the CDR3 DNA reads TGTGCCAGTGGACTGATCTATGGCTACACCTTC. This chain links TRBV6-5 with TRBJ1-2; D is unclear. The CDR3 runs to 11 residues. The V end lost 9 bases, the J end lost 4 bases, and 9 bases lay between the germline ends. Germline loops: CDR1 MNHEY, CDR2 SVGAGI.

V and J are TRBV7-9 and TRBJ2-3, with 8 nucleotides matching TRBD2. CDR1 SEHNR and CDR2 FQNEAQ come from the germline V gene (reference sequence). The CDR3 has 18 residues. With V trimmed by 6 bases and J by 4 bases, 18 bases remained unmatched. The CDR3 protein is CASRHSLGSGGLSDTQYF. CDR3 bases: TGTGCCAGCAGACATTCCCTCGGGAGCGGGGGCCTCTCAGATACGCAGTATTTT.

This chain links TRBV9 with TRBJ1-2, with D possibly matching TRBD1 (6 bases). CDR1 SGDLS and CDR2 YYNGEE come from the germline V gene. The CDR3 spans 15 residues. Trimming took off 2 bases at V and 5 bases at J, with 16 bases between the two ends. CDR3 nucleotide sequence: TGTGCCAGCAGCGTCCCGGCGGACAGCCCTTATGGCTACACCTTC. It specifies CASSVPADSPYGYTF.

The chain joins TRBV29-1 to TRBJ2-7; D is ambiguous. V was pared by 7 bases and J by 0 bases, with 13 bases between. From germline, CDR1 is SQVTM and CDR2 ANQGSEA. This CDR3 has 13 amino acids. CDR3: CSAEVRPSYEQYF. The CDR3 nucleotides read TGCAGCGCTGAGGTCCGTCCCTCCTACGAGCAGTACTTC.

The chain couples TRBV6-5 to TRBJ2-1; 11 bases line up with TRBD1. V gave up 0 bases and J gave up 4 bases; unmatched junction bases: 2. Per germline, CDR1 MNHEY and CDR2 SVGAGI. This CDR3 has 16 amino acids. In nucleotides, the CDR3 is TGTGCCAGCAGTTACTCGAGGGACAGGGGGTACAATGAGCAGTTCTTC. It translates to CASSYSRDRGYNEQFF.

The genes are TRBV11-3 and TRBJ2-7; D is uncertain. Trimming pared 3 bases from V and 4 bases from J, leaving 10 bases between. The length of the CDR3 is 13 residues. The germline CDR1 and CDR2 sequences are SGHNT and YENEEA. CDR3 DNA sequence: TGTGCCAGCAGCTTGACCATTCGTTACGAGCAGTACTTC. It encodes CASSLTIRYEQYF.

This clone was counted a single time. The chain joins TRBV2 to TRBJ1-1; 7 bases are a match to TRBD1. The V gene's germline CDR1 is SNHLY and CDR2 FYNNEI. The CDR3 runs 14 residues. J was trimmed by 2 bases and V by 7 bases; bases with no gene match: 7. As DNA, the CDR3 is TGTGCCAGCATCCTCAGGGGGGCCAACACTGAAGCTTTCTTT. Its protein product is CASILRGANTEAFF.

This rearrangement joins TRBV4-1 to TRBJ2-5; 8 bases match TRBD2. Trimming took 4 bases from V and 1 from J; bases not matched to a gene: 5. The germline CDR1 and CDR2 sequences are MGHRA and YSYEKL. This CDR3 is built from 15 residues. CDR3 nucleotide sequence: TGCGCCAGCAGCCTAGTAGCGGGGACCCAAGAGACCCAGTACTTC. Translation: CASSLVAGTQETQYF.

CDR3 loop: CASSQVPGLKAGELFF. CDR3 sequence (DNA): TGTGCCAGCAGCCAGGTACCGGGACTAAAAGCTGGGGAGCTGTTTTTT. The chain recombines TRBV4-2 with TRBJ2-2; 7 nucleotides align to TRBD2. Germline V lookup: CDR1 LGHNA, CDR2 YNFKEQ. V lost 3 bases and J lost 8; bases outside the gene matches: 12. The CDR3 is 16 residues long.

This clone was recorded only once. The rearrangement uses TRBV12-3 or TRBV12-4 and TRBJ2-1; D unclear. Trimming cost V 2 bases and J 10 bases, with 12 bases left between them. This CDR3 is built from 13 residues. The CDR3 bases are TGTGCCAGCAGTTTATCTCGGCAGAGCGAGCAGTTCTTC. Translated, it gives CASSLSRQSEQFF.

The CDR3 loop is CASSLIIEAFF. CDR3 DNA sequence: TGTGCCAGCAGCCTTATTATTGAAGCTTTCTTT. This chain links TRBV7-8 with TRBJ1-1, with D unclear. CDR1 is SGHVS, CDR2 FQNEAQ, per germline. The CDR3 runs to 11 residues. Trimming shortened V by 5 bases and J by 7 bases, and 8 bases separated the two germline ends.

J is TRBJ1-2 and V is TRBV5-6; 12 positions agree with TRBD1. Trimming at V came to 5 bases and at J to 6 bases, leaving 8 bases not matched to a gene. The V gene's germline CDR1 is SGHDT and CDR2 YYEEEE. The CDR3 sequence is 15 residues long. The CDR3 DNA sequence: TGTGCCAGCAGTCACGAAGGGACAGGGGGCGATGGCTACACCTTC. This gives the protein CASSHEGTGGDGYTF.